This T cell receptor beta chain was sequenced during a study of regulatory T cells in long-lasting Graves disease. Germline CDR1 reads SGDLS; CDR2 reads YYNGEE. CDR3 length: 13 residues. Trimming removed 3 bases at V and 6 bases at J, with 10 bases between. Relying on iRepertoire HTBI primers and Arm-PCR of CDR3 regions, the team built TCR beta libraries. Via MiXCR, TCRdb re-called the multiplex PCR reads, giving one row per CDR3 protein. The profile shows about 420,000 distinct CDR3 sequences, around 17% of them singletons. As to time point: newly diagnosed GD, antithyroid drugs for less than 3 months. TCR sequences were obtained from RNA taken from PBMCs. These data were likewise used in another study, on T cells in Graves' hyperthyroidism and ophthalmopathy. That paper adds: In patients aged 18 to 65, hyperthyroidism was newly diagnosed, with duration under 2 months.

J is TRBJ2-1 and V is TRBV9, with D perhaps TRBD1 or TRBD2 (5 bases each). Sequencing used peripheral blood mononuclear cells (PBMCs), obtained at new diagnosis, from a patient treated with antithyroid drugs. The TCR comes from a woman aged 18 to 35 with Graves disease. This CDR3 is CASSDSGGNEQFF. For the CDR3, the DNA is TGTGCCAGCAGCGATAGTGGGGGCAATGAGCAGTTCTTC.